The TCR beta chain described here comes from a study of shared clonotypes between healthy human individuals. Turning to the study itself: Used for every donor were three CD4 naive, three CD4 memory, two CD8 naive and one CD8 memory plate.

This CDR3 has 13 residues. The germline gives CDR1 MNHNY, CDR2 SVGAGI (reference sequence). Trimming shortened V by 8 bases and J by 7 bases, and 15 bases separated the two germline ends. Authors' methods: With immunoSEQ giving junction-only sequences and no quality scores, filtering differed. Assay used: immunoSEQ multiplex PCR; TCRdb lists only in-frame clones, some missing. Clone size and the V and J calls come from that table; the DNA yielded D and trimming. Altogether about 1.1 million clones are present, about 80% being singletons, with the ten largest covering approximately 0.5%. This receptor was taken from a man younger than 30 in good health. Some clones in this sample may be carry-over from other donors' samples. The rearrangement links TRBV6-6 to TRBJ1-5; D may be TRBD1 (6 bases). Sequenced material: memory CD4+ T cells from PBMCs. As to subset: CD45RA-negative fraction. The chain's CDR3 is CASGRGAEQPQHF. Written as DNA, the CDR3 is TGTGCCAGCGGACGGGGGGCAGAACAGCCCCAGCATTTT.